The 12 T cell receptor beta chains below all came from one sample that was sequenced in a study of T cells in Graves' hyperthyroidism and ophthalmopathy. RNA transcripts yielded amplified TCR beta CDR3 regions. First-round RT-PCR targeting the TCR CDR3 was performed with the HTBI primer set. TCRdb redid the calling of the multiplex PCR reads with MiXCR, one entry per CDR3 protein. In the table there are 460,000 or so distinct CDR3 sequences, over 13% of which are singletons. Sequences were obtained from blood. These receptors all stem from a woman under 30 with Graves' hyperthyroidism.

This clonotype was detected ten times or more. The V call is TRBV10-3, the J call TRBJ2-5; D is ambiguous. Germline V lookup: CDR1 ENHRY, CDR2 SYGVKD. The CDR3 runs to 13 residues. V was shortened by 2 bases and J by 5 bases, with 9 bases between the two germline ends. The CDR3 region is CAISEPGRETQYF. CDR3 DNA sequence: TGTGCCATCAGTGAGCCGGGCCGGGAGACCCAGTACTTC.

This clonotype has ten or more counts. The genes are TRBV30 and TRBJ1-1; D uncertain. Deletions cut 0 bases from V and 6 bases from J, with 5 bases between. The CDR3 sequence is 11 residues long. Germline-derived CDR1 and CDR2 are GTSNPN and SVGIG (reference sequence). The CDR3 spells CAWSVTAEAFF. The CDR3 coding sequence is TGTGCCTGGAGTGTCACTGCTGAAGCTTTCTTT.

This clonotype showed up many times. The chain joins TRBV7-9 to TRBJ1-1, with D possibly being TRBD1 (5 bases). The V end lost 3 bases, the J end lost 2 bases, and 13 bases lay between the germline ends. Germline V gene sequence: CDR1 SEHNR, CDR2 FQNEAQ (reference sequence). The CDR3 has 15 amino acids. The chain's CDR3 is CASSFREGPNTEAFF. The CDR3 coding sequence is TGTGCCAGCAGCTTCAGGGAGGGGCCCAACACTGAAGCTTTCTTT.

This clonotype was counted at least ten times. The CDR3 protein is CSARARRNGYTF. The CDR3, as DNA: TGCAGTGCTAGGGCAAGACGGAATGGCTACACCTTC. The J gene is TRBJ1-2, the V gene TRBV20-1; D uncertain. The length of the CDR3 is 12 residues. From germline, CDR1 is DFQATT and CDR2 SNEGSKA (reference sequence). V lost 3 bases, J lost 6 bases, and 11 bases lay in between.

This clonotype was found many times. The chain recombines TRBV9 with TRBJ1-3; unclear D gene. CDR1 SGDLS and CDR2 YYNGEE come from the germline V gene. Trimming left V 0 bases short and J 2 bases short, with 9 bases between. The CDR3 runs to 15 residues. The CDR3 nucleotides are TGTGCCAGCAGCGTAGACGTGGGCGCTGGAAACACCATATATTTT. It translates to CASSVDVGAGNTIYF.

In its sample, this clonotype was seen a few times. The chain recombines TRBV7-9 with TRBJ2-2; a possible D gene is TRBD2 (7 bases). CDR1 is SEHNR and CDR2 is FQNEAQ in the germline V gene (reference sequence). The CDR3 loop spans 15 amino acids. The V gene lost 1 base and the J gene lost 7 bases, with 13 bases spanning the gap. The DNA for the CDR3 is TGTGCCAGCAGCTTAGTTGCGGGGGCTGACGGGGAGCTGTTTTTT. Translated, it gives CASSLVAGADGELFF.

The chain couples TRBV19 to TRBJ2-7; 7 bases align to TRBD1. This CDR3 contains 14 residues. J was trimmed by 2 bases and V by 6 bases; bases with no gene match: 7. The germline CDR1 and CDR2 sequences are LNHDA and SQIVND (reference sequence). CDR3 nucleotides: TGTGCCAGTAGCCCGGACAGGACGGCCTACGAGCAGTACTTC. This sequence encodes CASSPDRTAYEQYF.

V and J are TRBV9 and TRBJ2-3; D is undetermined. Germline CDR1 is SGDLS and CDR2 is YYNGEE. The CDR3 has 14 residues. V gave up 3 bases and J gave up 4 bases, with 12 bases separating them. This CDR3 is CASSGGTESDTQYF. CDR3 nucleotides: TGTGCCAGCAGCGGTGGCACCGAATCAGATACGCAGTATTTT.

This clonotype showed up many times. The chain combines TRBV5-5 with TRBJ2-7; D is undetermined. This CDR3 is built from 13 residues. V dropped 1 base and J dropped 3 bases, with 8 bases sitting between them. Germline V gene sequence: CDR1 SGHKS, CDR2 YYEKEE (reference sequence). CDR3 sequence (DNA): TGTGCCAGCAGCTTGCAGCAGTACTACGAGCAGTACTTC. Residues: CASSLQQYYEQYF.

This clonotype was counted many times. This chain uses TRBV6-1 with TRBJ1-2; D possibly corresponds to TRBD1 (5 bases). CDR1 and CDR2 (germline): MNHNS, SASEGT. V was trimmed by 8 bases and J by 4 bases, leaving 14 bases between them. This CDR3 comprises 13 residues. The CDR3: CASVGGVGYGYTF. In DNA form, the CDR3 reads TGTGCCAGCGTTGGGGGAGTGGGCTATGGCTACACCTTC.

With respect to this clonotype: A much bigger clone sits one base away, suggesting this may be a read error. The rearrangement uses TRBV3-1 and TRBJ2-7; possibly TRBD2 for D (5 bases). The CDR3 is 16 residues long. Germline CDR1 reads LGHDT; CDR2 reads YNNKEL (reference sequence). Trimming removed 5 bases at V and 6 bases at J, with 23 bases between. The CDR3 DNA follows: TGTGCCAGCAGCAGGAATCGAGCGGAAGGGCCCCGCGAGCAGTACTTC. Amino acids: CASSRNRAEGPREQYF.

This clonotype has a handful of counts. V and J are TRBV19 and TRBJ2-3, with D possibly being TRBD1 (6 bases). Germline lookup yields CDR1 LNHDA and CDR2 SQIVND (reference sequence). With 6 bases removed from V and 3 bases from J, the gap between germline ends came to 10 bases. The CDR3 contains 13 residues. CDR3 DNA: TGTGCCAGTAGACGGCAGGGGACAGATACGCAGTATTTT. Its translation: CASRRQGTDTQYF.